This T cell receptor beta chain was profiled in a study of blood T cells in healthy people across ages. Findings and limits, study-wide: Both higher diversity and more naive CD4+ cells marked long-lived donors when set against aged donors.

Then a second PCR, running about 7 to 11 cycles, was carried out with a sample-barcoded 5' primer and a J-beta primer mix. A tag from a template-switch adaptor with 12 random nucleotides marked each cDNA molecule. MiXCR, applied by TCRdb to the 5' RACE reads, yields one record per CDR3 protein. The sample has approximately 350,000 distinct CDR3 sequences, roughly half seen once; the top ten hold over 40%. V was shortened by 1 base and J by 2 bases, with 3 bases between the two germline ends. The CDR3 consists of 14 residues. Germline values: CDR1 SGHTA, CDR2 FQGTGA. Worth noting for this clonotype: What it recognizes is unknown.

The receptor was derived from a man between 60 and 75 years old in good health. The specimen was blood. The genes are TRBV7-3 and TRBJ2-6; D ambiguous. The CDR3 spells CASSLSPGANVLTF. The CDR3 DNA is TGTGCCAGCAGCTTAAGCCCTGGGGCCAACGTCCTGACTTTC.